The 5 T cell receptor beta chains below come from one sample, sequenced in a study of T cell repertoires in cytomegalovirus infection (dated by TCRdb to between 2018 and 2021). TCRdb shows the sequencer as Illumina HiSeq 1500. TCRdb handled the public reads itself, with Q25 trimming in fastp and clone calling in MiXCR, and kept productive beta chains. Rows are combined by CDR3 protein, so each entry shows the most common genes and DNA. The sample yields roughly 310,000 distinct CDR3 sequences; 17% were counted once. Clones ranked in the top ten supply 12% of the sample. The sample consisted of PBMCs. These TCRs come from a human donor in good health (CMV status not recorded). Some clones in this sample may be carry-over from other donors' samples.

Many counts were recorded for this clonotype. The chain recombines TRBV7-2 with TRBJ2-1, with TRBD1 identical over 10 bases. V shed 7 bases and J 4 bases; nucleotides not matched to a gene: 7. The CDR3 is 15 amino acids. The germline V gene encodes CDR1 SGHTA and CDR2 FQGNSA. In DNA, the CDR3 is TGTGCCAGCACCCGGGGGGGACAGGGGTACAATGAGCAGTTCTTC. The encoded protein is CASTRGGQGYNEQFF.

This chain joins TRBV27 and TRBJ1-5, with D perhaps TRBD1 (6 bases). The CDR3 spans 15 residues. CDR1 and CDR2 (germline): MNHEY, SMNVEV (reference sequence). V was shortened by 1 base and J by 5 bases, with 12 bases between the two germline ends. The CDR3 DNA follows: TGTGCCAGCAGTTTATATTGGACAGCGTATCAGCCCCAGCATTTT. The encoded protein is CASSLYWTAYQPQHF.

This clonotype has more than one count but fewer than ten. V gene TRBV13 combines with J gene TRBJ2-2, with D maybe TRBD2 (5 bases). This CDR3 has 16 residues. CDR1 is PRHDT and CDR2 is FYEKMQ in the germline V gene (reference sequence). V was cut by 5 bases and J by 2 bases, with 15 bases left in between. The DNA for the CDR3 is TGTGCCAGCAGCCTCGGTACGGGGATAAACACCGGGGAGCTGTTTTTT. Protein sequence: CASSLGTGINTGELFF.

The sample holds a few counts of this clonotype. The chain links TRBV15 to TRBJ2-5; no reliable D call. CDR1 is LNHNV and CDR2 is YYDKDF in the germline V gene (reference sequence). The CDR3 runs to 15 residues. V lost 5 bases to trimming and J lost 3 bases, with 16 bases between them. The CDR3 loop reads CATSLKPLIEETQYF. The DNA for the CDR3 is TGTGCCACCAGCCTGAAGCCCTTGATCGAAGAGACCCAGTACTTC.

Many counts were recorded for this clonotype. The V and J genes are TRBV18 and TRBJ2-7; 7 bases match TRBD1. This CDR3 region has 14 residues. The germline V gene has CDR1 KGHSH and CDR2 LQKENI. J gave up 6 bases and V 3 bases, and 8 bases lay outside the gene matches. CDR3 in DNA: TGTGCCAGCTCACCTTCCGAGACAGGGAGCGAGCAGTACTTC. This translates into CASSPSETGSEQYF.